Described below is a single T cell receptor beta chain sequence and its context. This sample was included in a study of identical twins. The V gene lost 4 bases and the J gene lost 2 bases, with 17 bases spanning the gap. The germline gives CDR1 DFQATT, CDR2 SNEGSKA (reference sequence). This CDR3 comprises 15 residues. TCRdb fed the 5' RACE reads into MiXCR, producing one record per CDR3 protein. The table records some 500,000 distinct CDR3 sequences, around an eighth of them present only once. These same records also appear under a second study, on yellow fever vaccine responses in identical twins.

The clonotype was recovered from a woman in her late teens or twenties in good health. V gene TRBV20-1 combines with J gene TRBJ2-5, with D maybe TRBD2 (6 bases). The material sequenced was CD4+ T cells sorted from blood. CDR3 in DNA: TGCAGTGCTAACTACAGACTAGTGGGTCAAGAGACCCAGTACTTC. Translation gives CSANYRLVGQETQYF.